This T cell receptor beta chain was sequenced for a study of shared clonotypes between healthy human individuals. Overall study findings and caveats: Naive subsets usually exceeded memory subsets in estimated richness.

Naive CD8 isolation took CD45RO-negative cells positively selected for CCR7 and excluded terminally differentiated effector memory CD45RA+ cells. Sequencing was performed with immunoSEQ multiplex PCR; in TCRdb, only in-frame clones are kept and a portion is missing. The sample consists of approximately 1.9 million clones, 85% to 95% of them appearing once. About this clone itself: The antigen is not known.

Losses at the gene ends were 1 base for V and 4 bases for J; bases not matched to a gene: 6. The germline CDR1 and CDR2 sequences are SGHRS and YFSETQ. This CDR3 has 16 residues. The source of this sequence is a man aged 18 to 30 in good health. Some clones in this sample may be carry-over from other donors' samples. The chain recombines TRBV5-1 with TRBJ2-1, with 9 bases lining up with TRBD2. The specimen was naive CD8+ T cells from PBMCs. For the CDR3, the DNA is TGCGCCAGCAGCTTGTTATGGACTAGCGAGTACAATGAGCAGTTCTTC. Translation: CASSLLWTSEYNEQFF.